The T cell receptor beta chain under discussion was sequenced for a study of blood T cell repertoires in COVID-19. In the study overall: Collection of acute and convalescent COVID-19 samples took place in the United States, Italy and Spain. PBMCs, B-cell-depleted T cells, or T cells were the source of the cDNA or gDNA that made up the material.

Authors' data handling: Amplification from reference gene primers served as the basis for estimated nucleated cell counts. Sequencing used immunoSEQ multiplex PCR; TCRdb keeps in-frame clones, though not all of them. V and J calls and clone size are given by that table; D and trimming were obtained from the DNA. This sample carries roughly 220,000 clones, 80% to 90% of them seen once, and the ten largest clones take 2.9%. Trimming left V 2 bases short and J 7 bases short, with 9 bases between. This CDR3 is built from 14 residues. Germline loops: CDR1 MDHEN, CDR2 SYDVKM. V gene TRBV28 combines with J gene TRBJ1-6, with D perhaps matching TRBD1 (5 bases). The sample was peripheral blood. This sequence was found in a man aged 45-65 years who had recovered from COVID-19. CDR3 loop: CASSLRGRNSPLHF. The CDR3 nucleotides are TGTGCCAGCAGTTTAAGGGGTAGGAATTCACCCCTCCACTTT. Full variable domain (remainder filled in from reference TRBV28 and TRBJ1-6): DVKVTQSSRYLVKRTGEKVFLECVQDMDHENMFWYRQDPGLGLRLIYFSYDVKMKEKGDIPEGYSVSREKKERFSLILESASTNQTSMYLCASSLRGRNSPLHFGNGTRLTVT.